A selection of T cell receptor beta chains follows, all from one sample in a study of long-term antiretroviral therapy in people with HIV. The assay was immunoSEQ multiplex PCR, and TCRdb's table has in-frame clones only and misses some. The data contain nearly 25,000 clones, around 83% of them singletons. The sequencing here drew on unsorted PBMCs, taken 3 years after starting antiretroviral therapy. All receptors derive from a man in his fifties or sixties with HIV. The CDR3 runs from the conserved cysteine through the conserved F or W. The order of the fields is clone size, V gene, J gene, D gene, CDR3 DNA, CDR3 protein. A D gene is named only where the DNA matches it firmly. A row's size may be missing; if present it is once, few, many or a size class.

size: -
V: TRBV11-2
J: TRBJ2-3
D: -
DNA: TGTGCCAGCAGCTTGTGGGATACGCAGTATTTT
CDR3: CASSLWDTQYF

size: -
V: TRBV30
J: TRBJ1-2
D: TRBD1
DNA: TGTGCCTGGAGTCTGACAGGGGCGGATGGCTACACCTTC
CDR3: CAWSLTGADGYTF

size: once
V: TRBV28
J: TRBJ2-2
D: -
DNA: TGTGCCAGCAGCCCTCGGGGCCTGGGGCGGAGCGGGGAGCTGTTTTTT
CDR3: CASSPRGLGRSGELFF

size: -
V: TRBV18
J: TRBJ2-7
D: -
DNA: TGTGCCAGCTCAGTCCGGGACTGGGACTCCGAGCAGTACTTC
CDR3: CASSVRDWDSEQYF

size: few
V: TRBV28
J: TRBJ1-3
D: TRBD1
DNA: TGTGCCAGCAGTTCTTTCCGGGACAGGGCACGAAACACCATATATTTT
CDR3: CASSSFRDRARNTIYF

size: -
V: TRBV5-1
J: TRBJ2-1
D: TRBD1
DNA: TGCGCCAGCAGCCCGGTCGCCCGGGACAGGGAAAAGTTAAGATCCTACAATGAGCAGTTCTTC
CDR3: CASSPVARDREKLRSYNEQFF

size: -
V: TRBV6-5
J: TRBJ2-1
D: -
DNA: TGTGCCAGCAGCTTAAGGGGGGAGGTTCAGTTCTTC
CDR3: CASSLRGEVQFF

size: -
V: TRBV4-3
J: TRBJ1-1
D: -
DNA: TGCGCCAGCAGCCCAGAAGGGACGGAATCAGTCATGAACACTGAAGCTTTCTTT
CDR3: CASSPEGTESVMNTEAFF

size: once
V: TRBV19
J: TRBJ2-3
D: TRBD2
DNA: TGTGCCAGTAGTAGGGATAGCGGGGGGACCACAGATACGCAGTATTTT
CDR3: CASSRDSGGTTDTQYF

size: -
V: TRBV9
J: TRBJ1-1
D: TRBD1
DNA: TGTGCCAGCAGCGTAGAAGGGACAGGGGGCGATGAAGCTTTCTTT
CDR3: CASSVEGTGGDEAFF

size: -
V: TRBV28
J: TRBJ2-7
D: -
DNA: TGTGCCAGCAGTTTACGGCTACCTTCCTACGAGCAGTACTTC
CDR3: CASSLRLPSYEQYF

size: once
V: TRBV28
J: TRBJ1-2
D: TRBD1
DNA: TGTGCCAGCAGTTATTCGACAGGGATCGGCTACACCTTC
CDR3: CASSYSTGIGYTF

size: -
V: TRBV4-2
J: TRBJ1-2
D: TRBD1
DNA: TGTGCCAGCAGCCAAGACTCGATCAGGGGGGGCTTTAACTATGGCTACACCTTC
CDR3: CASSQDSIRGGFNYGYTF

size: -
V: TRBV7-9
J: TRBJ2-4
D: -
DNA: TGTGCCAGCACCGCCCTGGGGGCTTACGGCAAAAACATTCAGTACTTC
CDR3: CASTALGAYGKNIQYF

size: once
V: TRBV28
J: TRBJ1-2
D: TRBD1
DNA: TGTGCCAGCAGCCCTACAGGGGAGGGTGGCTACACCTTC
CDR3: CASSPTGEGGYTF

size: -
V: TRBV7-6
J: TRBJ1-6
D: -
DNA: TGTGCCAGCAGCAGAAGAGCGCCAGCCGATAATTCACCCCTCCACTTT
CDR3: CASSRRAPADNSPLHF

size: -
V: TRBV9
J: TRBJ2-3
D: -
DNA: TGTGCCAGCACCAATTCCATCCCTGGAGGGAGCACAGATACGCAGTATTTT
CDR3: CASTNSIPGGSTDTQYF

size: -
V: TRBV30
J: TRBJ2-5
D: TRBD2
DNA: TGTGCCTGGAGTCCATTTAGCGGGGAGACCCAGTACTTC
CDR3: CAWSPFSGETQYF

size: -
V: TRBV7-6
J: TRBJ1-3
D: -
DNA: TGTGCCAGCAGCCCCGGTATACGTAACACCATATATTTT
CDR3: CASSPGIRNTIYF

size: -
V: TRBV11-2
J: TRBJ2-2
D: TRBD1
DNA: TGTGCCAGCAGGGTACAGGGGGCGGACACCGGGGAGCTGTTTTTT
CDR3: CASRVQGADTGELFF

size: -
V: TRBV7-2
J: TRBJ2-1
D: -
DNA: TGTGCCAGCAGCTTAGCGAGTCCATCCTACAATGAGCAGTTCTTC
CDR3: CASSLASPSYNEQFF

size: -
V: TRBV7-9
J: TRBJ2-1
D: -
DNA: TGTGCCAGCAGCTTGTTGGTAAGGGGAGCGGATGAGCAGTTCTTC
CDR3: CASSLLVRGADEQFF

size: once
V: TRBV9
J: TRBJ2-6
D: -
DNA: TGTGCCAGCAGCGATTACAGGTCGAGCTCTGGGGCCAACGTCCTGACTTTC
CDR3: CASSDYRSSSGANVLTF

size: -
V: TRBV19
J: TRBJ1-5
D: -
DNA: TGTGCCAGTAGTATAGTGGGCAGGGGAGATCAGCCCCAGCATTTT
CDR3: CASSIVGRGDQPQHF